The 5 T cell receptor beta chains below come from one sample, sequenced in a study of CD8 T cells in ankylosing spondylitis. The study's findings and limits: Characteristic, it appeared, of ankylosing spondylitis blood was a TCR beta motif of roughly eight highly homologous variants.

The antigens for these receptors are not known. One entry per CDR3 protein, called by TCRdb with MiXCR from the 5' RACE reads. The sample has about 450,000 distinct CDR3 sequences, roughly 25% seen once; the top ten hold 0.75% to 0.9%. Sequenced: blood, either unsorted or a sorted T cell fraction (not recorded which). These receptors were taken from a male donor with ankylosing spondylitis.

The CDR3 DNA follows: TGTGCCAGCAGCCTAGGACAGGAGAGCACAGATACGCAGTATTTT. Its translation is CASSLGQESTDTQYF. The chain joins TRBV4-2 to TRBJ2-3; 7 bases align to TRBD1. Germline V lookup: CDR1 LGHNA, CDR2 YNFKEQ. V lost 4 bases and J lost 0; bases outside the gene matches: 4. The CDR3 totals 15 residues.

The chain combines TRBV20-1 with TRBJ2-5, with D maybe TRBD2 (6 bases). The CDR3 sequence is 12 residues long. V was trimmed by 6 bases and J by 4 bases, leaving 12 bases between them. Germline V CDR1 and CDR2: DFQATT, SNEGSKA (reference sequence). The CDR3 here is CSALGSSETQYF. CDR3 DNA sequence: TGCAGTGCGCTCGGGAGCTCAGAGACCCAGTACTTC.

This chain connects TRBV14 to TRBJ2-1, with D perhaps matching TRBD2 (6 bases). Trimming shortened V by 0 bases and J by 8 bases, and 14 bases separated the two germline ends. The germline gives CDR1 SGHDN, CDR2 FVKESK. CDR3 length: 15 residues. This CDR3 is CASSQENLGGDEQFF. The CDR3 bases are TGTGCCAGCAGCCAAGAGAATTTGGGGGGAGATGAGCAGTTCTTC.

As concerns this clonotype: A much bigger clone sits one base away, suggesting this may be a read error. This chain joins TRBV12-3 or TRBV12-4 and TRBJ1-2; 9 positions agree with TRBD1. This CDR3 has 14 residues. V shed 2 bases, J shed 6 bases, and the junction held 4 bases outside the gene matches. This CDR3 reads CASSLSQGAHGYTF. The CDR3 bases are TGTGCCAGCAGTTTATCACAGGGGGCGCATGGCTACACCTTC.

This clonotype was detected a few times. The chain has TRBV19 and TRBJ2-1; D perhaps matches TRBD2 (7 bases). The CDR3 loop spans 16 amino acids. Trimming left V 3 bases short and J 0 bases short, with 12 bases between. Germline CDR1 and CDR2: LNHDA and SQIVND (reference sequence). The CDR3: CASSIGGATSYNEQFF. CDR3 DNA sequence: TGTGCCAGTAGTATTGGGGGGGCGACCTCCTACAATGAGCAGTTCTTC.